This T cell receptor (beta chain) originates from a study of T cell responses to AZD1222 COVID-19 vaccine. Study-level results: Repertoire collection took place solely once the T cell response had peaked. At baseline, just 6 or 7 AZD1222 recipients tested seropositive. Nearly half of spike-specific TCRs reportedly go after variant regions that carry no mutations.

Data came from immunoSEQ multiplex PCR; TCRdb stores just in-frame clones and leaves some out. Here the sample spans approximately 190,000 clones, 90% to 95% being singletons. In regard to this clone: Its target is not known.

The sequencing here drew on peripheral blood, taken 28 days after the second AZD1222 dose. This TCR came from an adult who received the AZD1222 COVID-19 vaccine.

The CDR3 loop is CASSYKSLGPTEAFF. CDR3 bases: TGTGCCAGCAGTTACAAGTCGTTGGGGCCCACTGAAGCTTTCTTT. The chain has TRBV6-5 and TRBJ1-1; weak D call: TRBD1 (5 bases). Deletions cut 2 bases from V and 4 bases from J, with 14 bases between. This CDR3 has 15 amino acids. Germline values: CDR1 MNHEY, CDR2 SVGAGI.